These T cell receptor beta chains were read from a single sample in a study of T cell responses to AZD1222 COVID-19 vaccine. Measured with immunoSEQ multiplex PCR; TCRdb has only the in-frame clones, and not every one. The sample consists of under 95,000 clones, around 88% of them appearing once. Sequencing used peripheral blood, obtained 28 days after the second AZD1222 dose. The source is an adult who received the AZD1222 COVID-19 vaccine. Each CDR3 is given with its conserved first and last residue.

v_call	j_call	cdr3_aa
TRBV2	TRBJ1-1	CASSGTPSLGTEAFF
TRBV6-2/TRBV6-3	TRBJ2-2	CASSYRGPDPGELFF
TRBV28	TRBJ2-2	CASSSAAAVAGELFF
TRBV7-9	TRBJ1-4	CASSSGQGNEKLFF
TRBV27	TRBJ1-5	CASSFKEYQPQHF
TRBV7-2	TRBJ1-6	CASSLKTGEWPLHF
TRBV28	TRBJ1-3	CASSLFPDSSGNTIYF
TRBV18	TRBJ1-2	CASSPRTEDYGYTF
TRBV12-3/TRBV12-4	TRBJ2-5	CASSLIMEETQYF
TRBV6-5	TRBJ1-1	CASRWSVTANTEAFF
TRBV7-8	TRBJ1-3	CASSLAGGRNSGNTIYF
TRBV18	TRBJ1-4	CASSPRASTELFF
TRBV28	TRBJ1-5	CASSLRDRGLQPQHF
TRBV30	TRBJ1-6	CAWSVRGGLTGVRNSPLHF
TRBV9	TRBJ2-1	CASTGRGNDEQFF
TRBV7-3	TRBJ2-1	CASSFGVYNEQFF
TRBV7-2	TRBJ1-4	CASSLVDRPNEKLFF
TRBV20-1	TRBJ2-7	CSAVLGVEQYF
TRBV6-5	TRBJ2-3	CASSYSMGTDTQYF
TRBV5-1	TRBJ1-3	CASSWDGTAGNTIYF
TRBV2	TRBJ1-4	CASTGQGYEKLFF
TRBV10-3	TRBJ2-5	CAIRPDRGFSETQYF
TRBV7-8	TRBJ2-2	CASSVKQGTNTGELFF
TRBV2	TRBJ2-2	CASSQQGPGELFF
TRBV2	TRBJ2-1	CASNSGTGGWEQFF
TRBV23-1	TRBJ2-3	CASSHPGGQGISCTDTQYF
TRBV14	TRBJ1-1	CASSQSPRASPNTEAFF
TRBV6-5	TRBJ2-3	CASNAQASGTDTQYF
TRBV12-3/TRBV12-4	TRBJ1-2	CASSLGGWGGYTF
TRBV7-3	TRBJ2-7	CASSLVGGGLYEQYF
TRBV19	TRBJ1-1	CASSFGLGTEAFF
TRBV4-3	TRBJ2-3	CASSRRGDTQYF
TRBV6-5	TRBJ1-1	CASSYSPFRGTEAFF
TRBV5-8	TRBJ1-1	CAGSGQRVTEAFF
TRBV28	TRBJ2-7	CASSGYERARVYEQYF
TRBV6-5	TRBJ1-5	CASWGQGRQPQHF
TRBV28	TRBJ1-1	CVSRGTGWNTEAFF
TRBV9	TRBJ2-1	CASSVDSGGVPGNEQFF
TRBV30	TRBJ2-7	CAWSSQGGEQYF
TRBV20-1	TRBJ2-1	CSASGGAYGEQFF
TRBV6-5	TRBJ2-7	CASSYSSVGRGGEQYF
TRBV12-5	TRBJ2-5	CASAQSGGILETQYF
TRBV15	TRBJ1-2	CATSRNRQGPYGYTF
TRBV28	TRBJ2-2	CASRAGGLSGELFF
TRBV7-7	TRBJ2-2	CASSPGQGGAGELFF
TRBV5-6	TRBJ1-3	CASSLELGNTIYF
TRBV19	TRBJ2-4	CASRLPGGAKNIQYF
TRBV19	TRBJ2-3	CASSIQTSGGTDTQYF
TRBV11-3	TRBJ1-2	CASSLDRGETGFF
TRBV27	TRBJ2-1	CASSLRRGTVYNEQFF
TRBV18	TRBJ2-7	CASSRTGTGGYEQYF
TRBV7-2	TRBJ1-5	CASSFRSGLQSNQPQHF
TRBV7-9	TRBJ1-6	CASSGQGNSPLHF
TRBV27	TRBJ1-5	CASSLQWQSNQPQHF
TRBV9	TRBJ1-3	CASSVTGSGNTIYF
TRBV28	TRBJ2-7	CASSSEFEQYF
TRBV6-2/TRBV6-3	TRBJ1-4	CASSYTRVGEKLFF